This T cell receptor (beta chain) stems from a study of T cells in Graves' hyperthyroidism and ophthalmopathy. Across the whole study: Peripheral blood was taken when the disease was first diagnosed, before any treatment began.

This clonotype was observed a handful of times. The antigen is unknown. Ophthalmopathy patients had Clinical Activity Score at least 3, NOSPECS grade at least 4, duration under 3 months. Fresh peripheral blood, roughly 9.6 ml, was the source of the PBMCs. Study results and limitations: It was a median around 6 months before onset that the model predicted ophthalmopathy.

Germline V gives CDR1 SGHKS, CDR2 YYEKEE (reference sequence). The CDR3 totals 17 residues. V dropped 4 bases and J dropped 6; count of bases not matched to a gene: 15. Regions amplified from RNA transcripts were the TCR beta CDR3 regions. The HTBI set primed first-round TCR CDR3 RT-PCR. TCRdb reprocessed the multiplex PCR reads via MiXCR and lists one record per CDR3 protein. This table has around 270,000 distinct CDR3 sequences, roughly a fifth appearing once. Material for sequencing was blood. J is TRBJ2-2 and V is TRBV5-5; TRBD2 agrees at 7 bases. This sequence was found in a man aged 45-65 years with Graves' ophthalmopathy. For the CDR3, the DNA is TGTGCCAGCAGCCCCAGTCCGGGCGGGAGTAGGGCCGGGGAGCTGTTTTTT. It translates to CASSPSPGGSRAGELFF.